The sequence of this T cell receptor (beta chain) was determined in a study of blood T cell repertoires in COVID-19. Study details: Whether acute or convalescent, the COVID-19 samples came from the United States, Italy and Spain. T cells, B-cell-depleted T cells, or PBMCs supplied cDNA or gDNA.

As handled by the study authors: Reference gene primer amplification gave estimated nucleated cell counts. The assay was immunoSEQ multiplex PCR, and TCRdb's table has in-frame clones only and misses some. The V and J calls and the clone size are those of that table, but D and trimming were determined from the DNA. Counted here are about 490,000 clones, 75% to 90% occurring once; the ten biggest clones make up about 3.2%. Germline lookup yields CDR1 SGHRS and CDR2 YFSETQ. V was pared by 3 bases and J by 1 base, with 6 bases between. CDR3 length equals 13 residues. The specimen was peripheral blood. The J gene is TRBJ2-3, the V gene TRBV5-1; TRBD1 is a possible D gene (5 bases). The clonotype was recovered from a human donor in a cohort sampled during active COVID-19. The CDR3 here is CASSSQGTDTQYF. The CDR3 bases are TGCGCCAGCAGCTCACAGGGCACAGATACGCAGTATTTT. Full variable domain (rest looked up from reference TRBV5-1 and TRBJ2-3): KAGVTQTPRYLIKTRGQQVTLSCSPISGHRSVSWYQQTPGQGLQFLFEYFSETQRNKGNFPGRFSGRQFSNSRSEMNVSTLELGDSALYLCASSSQGTDTQYFGPGTRLTVL.